Below, one TCR beta chain is given with its context. A single base separates this from a much larger clone, so it may be a read error. V lost 7 bases, J lost 8 bases, and 12 bases lay in between. Germline values: CDR1 GTSNPN, CDR2 SVGIG (reference sequence). This CDR3 comprises 11 residues. Graves' hyperthyroidism is called stable when ophthalmopathy does not progress within 18 months. Disease duration under 2 months; hyperthyroidism patients were aged 18 to 65. These data are taken from a study of T cells in Graves' hyperthyroidism and ophthalmopathy. TCR beta CDR3 region amplification was performed from RNA transcripts. The primer set for the first-round RT-PCR of the TCR CDR3 was HTBI. Using its own MiXCR run on the multiplex PCR reads, TCRdb lists one record per CDR3 protein. The sample lists approximately 400,000 distinct CDR3 sequences; approximately 14% were seen once.

The origin of this receptor is a woman aged 18-35 years with Graves' hyperthyroidism. The genes are TRBV30 and TRBJ2-1; D is perhaps TRBD1 or TRBD2 (6 bases each). Sequencing input: blood. The CDR3, as DNA: TGTGCCTCGAAAAGGGGGGATGAGCAGTTCTTC. Encoded protein: CASKRGDEQFF.